The 16 T cell receptor beta chains reported below all come from one sample, sequenced in a study of T-cell memory formation after mild COVID-19. TCRdb called the 5' RACE reads again in MiXCR, with one record for every CDR3 protein. The sample lists a few hundred thousand distinct CDR3 sequences; roughly 26% were seen once. The sequenced material came from PBMCs or a T cell subset sorted from them (not recorded which). The origin of the receptors is an adult woman who had mild COVID-19 (a few samples of this study predate the infection). Cell type and time point are not known.

This clonotype has more than one count but fewer than ten. V usage is TRBV20-1 and J usage is TRBJ2-2; 9 bases line up with TRBD2. Germline V gene data show CDR1 as DFQATT and CDR2 as SNEGSKA (reference sequence). The CDR3 runs 17 residues. V shed 5 bases, J shed 4 bases, and the junction held 14 bases outside the gene matches. The CDR3 protein is CSAPSRVAGVGTGELFF. CDR3 DNA: TGCAGTGCTCCGAGTCGAGTAGCGGGGGTAGGCACCGGGGAGCTGTTTTTT.

This chain uses TRBV7-9 with TRBJ1-1, with D hard to call. V lost 3 bases and J 3 bases, leaving 5 bases between the germline ends. Germline CDR1 SEHNR, CDR2 FQNEAQ (reference sequence). The CDR3 spans 12 residues. The CDR3 region is CASSFKDTEAFF. The CDR3 DNA reads TGTGCCAGCAGCTTCAAGGACACTGAAGCTTTCTTT.

The table lists this clonotype with many counts. The chain is built from TRBV20-1 and TRBJ2-1; 13 positions match TRBD2. CDR1 and CDR2 (germline): DFQATT, SNEGSKA (reference sequence). Unmatched junction bases numbered 8, after V lost 3 bases and J lost 0 bases. The CDR3 length is 18 residues. The CDR3: CSASGLAGVRSSYNEQFF. Written as DNA, the CDR3 is TGCAGTGCTAGTGGACTAGCGGGAGTCCGAAGCTCCTACAATGAGCAGTTCTTC.

This clonotype was seen a single time. One end of the junction fails to match germline, which may point to a read error. The rearrangement joins TRBV6-6 to TRBJ2-3; TRBD2 agrees at 10 bases. Germline V lookup: CDR1 MNHNY, CDR2 SVGAGI (reference sequence). The CDR3 spans 20 residues. The CDR3 here is CASTYWIRERGGPDTDTQYF. The CDR3 DNA sequence: TGTGCCAGCACTTACTGGATCCGGGAGCGGGGGGGCCCTGACACAGATACGCAGTATTTT.

The chain links TRBV5-1 to TRBJ2-7; no clear D. The CDR3 loop spans 14 amino acids. Germline-derived CDR1 and CDR2 are SGHRS and YFSETQ. V lost 4 bases to trimming and J lost 2 bases, with 13 bases between them. This chain's CDR3 is CASSLSAGTYEQYF. DNA for the CDR3: TGCGCCAGCAGCCTCTCGGCAGGTACCTACGAGCAGTACTTC.

The chain carries TRBV9 and TRBJ1-6; the D gene is possibly TRBD1 (6 bases). Germline values: CDR1 SGDLS, CDR2 YYNGEE. Between the trimmed V and J ends, which lost 0 bases and 7 bases, there was a span of 11 bases. The CDR3 sequence is 15 residues long. CDR3 sequence: CASSVGSGVNSPLHF. The CDR3 bases are TGTGCCAGCAGCGTAGGTTCAGGGGTGAATTCACCCCTCCACTTT.

The chain couples TRBV29-1 to TRBJ2-7; D might be TRBD1 (6 bases). CDR1 is SQVTM, CDR2 ANQGSEA, per germline. This CDR3 spans 14 amino acids. The V and J ends lost 5 bases and 4 bases respectively, with 18 bases between them. In DNA form, the CDR3 reads TGCAGCGTTCGGAAACAGGGCTCTCTATACGAGCAGTACTTC. It encodes CSVRKQGSLYEQYF.

The rearrangement uses TRBV11-2 and TRBJ2-7; D gene unclear. Germline values: CDR1 SGHAT, CDR2 FQNNGV. The CDR3 covers 13 residues. Trimming removed 7 bases at V and 3 bases at J, with 13 bases between. Here the CDR3 reads CASTVGAVYEQYF. The CDR3 region has the DNA TGTGCCAGCACGGTCGGAGCCGTCTACGAGCAGTACTTC.

This rearrangement joins TRBV20-1 to TRBJ2-3; 8 nucleotides line up with TRBD2. The CDR3 covers 19 residues. In germline, CDR1 is DFQATT, CDR2 SNEGSKA (reference sequence). J lost 6 bases, V lost 1 base, and 21 bases had no gene match. The chain's CDR3 is CSARGPPLRGGRIPDTQYF. CDR3 coding DNA: TGCAGTGCTAGAGGTCCCCCCCTTAGGGGCGGGAGGATTCCGGATACGCAGTATTTT.

This clonotype was counted between two and nine times. The rearrangement links TRBV5-1 to TRBJ2-1; 14 bases fit TRBD2. The CDR3 is 19 residues long. The germline V gene encodes CDR1 SGHRS and CDR2 YFSETQ. V lost 2 bases and J lost 5; bases outside the gene matches: 12. CDR3 loop: CASSFYTGTSGGPNNEQFF. CDR3 DNA sequence: TGCGCCAGCAGCTTTTACACCGGGACTAGCGGGGGCCCTAACAATGAGCAGTTCTTC.

This clonotype was detected a few times. The chain is built from TRBV25-1 and TRBJ2-3; TRBD2 matches at 9 bases. Germline V gene sequence: CDR1 MGHDK, CDR2 SYGVNS. CDR3 length equals 17 residues. V was clipped by 1 base and J by 4 bases; unmatched bases: 9. The CDR3 is CASSEWVAGVSADTQYF. For the CDR3, the DNA is TGTGCCAGCAGTGAATGGGTAGCGGGAGTATCTGCAGATACGCAGTATTTT.

The chain recombines TRBV20-1 with TRBJ2-3; TRBD1 or TRBD2 may be the D gene (5 bases each). The CDR3 loop spans 17 amino acids. V gave up 6 bases and J gave up 0 bases, with 22 bases separating them. CDR1 and CDR2 from the germline V gene are DFQATT and SNEGSKA (reference sequence). The CDR3 DNA follows: TGCAGTGCCCCGGGGCTTTCCATCCCGGGTAGCACAGATACGCAGTATTTT. It translates to CSAPGLSIPGSTDTQYF.

This clonotype was detected only a few times. The rearrangement joins TRBV11-2 to TRBJ2-3; unclear D gene. CDR1 is SGHAT, CDR2 FQNNGV, per germline. Trimming shortened V by 4 bases and J by 0 bases, and 11 bases separated the two germline ends. CDR3 length equals 15 residues. The CDR3 loop reads CASSSLTASTDTQYF. As DNA, the CDR3 is TGTGCCAGCAGCTCACTTACCGCTAGCACAGATACGCAGTATTTT. Filled out from reference TRBV11-2 and TRBJ2-3, the complete variable domain reads EAGVAQSPRYKIIEKRQSVAFWCNPISGHATLYWYQQILGQGPKLLIQFQNNGVVDDSQLPKDRFSAERLKGVDSTLKIQPAKLEDSAVYLCASSSLTASTDTQYFGPGTRLTVL.

This clonotype was found many times. The chain recombines TRBV12-3 or TRBV12-4 with TRBJ2-7; 13 positions agree with TRBD2. The CDR3 runs 14 residues. J was trimmed by 6 bases and V by 6 bases; bases with no gene match: 5. The CDR3: CASSPTSGRAEQYF. The CDR3 nucleotides are TGTGCCAGCAGCCCAACTAGCGGGAGGGCCGAGCAGTACTTC.

This chain uses TRBV4-3 with TRBJ2-1; 10 bases map to TRBD2. The CDR3 runs 17 residues. Germline V CDR1 and CDR2: LGHNA, YSLEER. V was clipped by 3 bases and J by 2 bases; unmatched bases: 7. The CDR3 sequence: CASSQVTGTSAYNEQFF. CDR3 bases: TGCGCCAGCAGCCAGGTCACCGGGACTAGCGCCTACAATGAGCAGTTCTTC.

This clonotype appeared many times. This sequence joins TRBV7-9 and TRBJ1-2; D gene unclear. Germline assignment: CDR1 SEHNR and CDR2 FQNEAQ (reference sequence). The CDR3 totals 11 residues. The V end lost 1 base, the J end lost 8 bases, and 5 bases lay between the germline ends. The chain's CDR3 is CASSLGNGYTF. The CDR3 nucleotides read TGTGCCAGCAGCTTAGGGAACGGCTACACCTTC.